The rows below give T cell receptor beta chains drawn from one sample of a study of T cell repertoires in cytomegalovirus infection. For these TCRs, the target antigens are not known. MiXCR, run by TCRdb on the reads, gives a single entry per CDR3 protein. The table records hundreds of thousands of distinct CDR3 sequences, roughly 31% of them present only once. Sequencing used cultured CD8+ T cells from PBMCs, obtained from culture after CMV antigen stimulation. The origin of the receptors is a human donor in good health (CMV status not recorded). Some clones in this sample may be carry-over from other donors' samples. Both conserved end residues are part of each CDR3. D genes are given only for firm matches. Clone size appears in some rows only: once, few, many, or a class for an expanded clone.

abundance	v_gene	j_gene	d_gene	CDR3aa	CDR3nt
-	TRBV7-6	TRBJ2-3	-	CASSPPGTLDTQYF	TGTGCCAGCAGCCCCCCCGGGACGTTGGATACGCAGTATTTT
-	TRBV7-6	TRBJ2-2	-	CASRPDSNTGELFF	TGTGCCAGCAGACCAGACAGCAACACCGGGGAGCTGTTTTTT
-	TRBV28	TRBJ2-2	TRBD1	CASSLYRTGGYTGEQFF	TGTGCCAGCAGTTTATACCGGACAGGGGGCTACACCGGGGAGCAGTTTTTT
-	TRBV5-6	TRBJ2-5	-	CASSLAPDWIQETQYF	TGTGCCAGCAGCTTGGCTCCGGACTGGATACAAGAGACCCAGTACTTC
few	TRBV7-8	TRBJ2-6	-	CASSLAISVSGANVLTF	TGTGCCAGCAGCTTAGCCATTAGTGTCTCTGGGGCCAACGTCCTGACTTTC
-	TRBV4-1	TRBJ1-2	-	CASSHLLSAGGYTF	TGCGCCAGCAGCCACCTCCTTTCGGCTGGTGGCTACACCTTC
few	TRBV11-3	TRBJ2-1	-	CASSHTREGNEQFF	TGTGCCAGCAGCCACACCCGAGAAGGTAATGAGCAGTTCTTC
few	TRBV7-2	TRBJ2-5	-	CASSLEGLGLRKTQYF	TGTGCCAGCAGCTTAGAGGGTCTAGGCCTTCGAAAGACCCAGTACTTC
-	TRBV10-3	TRBJ2-5	-	CAIRGDQETQYF	TGTGCCATCAGGGGGGACCAAGAGACCCAGTACTTC
-	TRBV13	TRBJ2-5	TRBD1	CASSSGGQGLGETQYF	TGTGCCAGCAGCTCAGGGGGACAGGGGCTTGGGGAGACCCAGTACTTC
many	TRBV7-2	TRBJ1-2	-	CASSLPTTFDYGYTF	TGTGCCAGCAGCTTACCCACGACATTTGACTATGGCTACACCTTC
few	TRBV6-1	TRBJ1-1	-	CASSPNANTEAFF	TGTGCCAGCAGCCCGAACGCGAACACTGAAGCTTTCTTT
-	TRBV12-3/TRBV12-4	TRBJ2-3	-	CASSPSVGGGTQYF	TGTGCCAGCAGTCCCTCCGTGGGGGGAGGTACGCAGTATTTT
-	TRBV29-1	TRBJ1-5	-	CSVEEYESLPRGNQPQHF	TGCAGCGTTGAGGAGTACGAGTCCCTGCCTCGGGGCAATCAGCCCCAGCATTTT
-	TRBV12-3/TRBV12-4	TRBJ2-7	TRBD2	CASSTSASYEQYF	TGTGCCAGCAGTACTAGCGCCTCCTACGAGCAGTACTTC
-	TRBV5-1	TRBJ2-1	TRBD2	CASSAGSRGSSYNEQFF	TGCGCCAGCAGCGCCGGGTCGCGGGGGAGCTCCTACAATGAGCAGTTCTTC
-	TRBV6-1	TRBJ2-1	TRBD2	CASSYPLAGGGYSYNEQFF	TGTGCCAGCAGTTACCCTCTAGCGGGGGGGGGTTACTCCTACAATGAGCAGTTCTTC
-	TRBV12-3/TRBV12-4	TRBJ2-3	TRBD2	CASSFLTSGGVTDTQYF	TGTGCCAGCAGTTTCCTGACTAGCGGGGGGGTAACAGATACGCAGTATTTT
few	TRBV5-6	TRBJ1-1	-	CASSLGVGKAFF	TGTGCCAGCAGCTTAGGAGTGGGGAAAGCTTTCTTT
-	TRBV20-1	TRBJ2-1	TRBD2	CSARDKSPRTSGVGGEQFF	TGCAGTGCTAGAGATAAGAGTCCTCGGACTAGCGGGGTAGGTGGTGAGCAGTTCTTC
-	TRBV11-2	TRBJ2-1	-	CASSLRQGGHNEQFF	TGTGCCAGCAGCTTGCGGCAGGGTGGGCACAATGAGCAGTTCTTC
few	TRBV19	TRBJ1-5	-	CATGYGFYSNQPQHF	TGTGCCACCGGATATGGATTTTATAGCAATCAGCCCCAGCATTTT
-	TRBV25-1	TRBJ1-1	-	CASSEWVHTEAFF	TGTGCCAGCAGTGAATGGGTACACACTGAAGCTTTCTTT
once	TRBV6-5	TRBJ1-1	TRBD1	CASSYHGGQPGTEAFF	TGTGCCAGCAGTTACCACGGGGGACAGCCTGGGACTGAAGCTTTCTTT
-	TRBV27	TRBJ2-7	TRBD2	CASSQNLAGGQYF	TGTGCCAGCAGCCAGAATCTAGCGGGGGGGCAGTACTTC
many	TRBV12-3/TRBV12-4	TRBJ2-5	TRBD1	CASSSGTVQETQYF	TGTGCCAGCAGCTCGGGGACAGTCCAAGAGACCCAGTACTTC
-	TRBV15	TRBJ2-7	-	CATSPRQGGRPYEQYF	TGTGCCACCAGCCCCAGACAGGGAGGGAGACCCTACGAGCAGTACTTC
many	TRBV7-9	TRBJ2-3	-	CASSLRTSLTDTQYF	TGTGCCAGCAGCTTGAGGACCTCACTCACAGATACGCAGTATTTT
-	TRBV13	TRBJ2-5	TRBD1	CASSRGTGESQETQYF	TGTGCCAGCAGCCGCGGGACAGGGGAATCCCAAGAGACCCAGTACTTC
few	TRBV7-9	TRBJ2-3	TRBD2	CASSFERGGTDTQYF	TGTGCCAGCAGCTTTGAGCGGGGGGGCACAGATACGCAGTATTTT
-	TRBV5-1	TRBJ2-3	TRBD1	CASRSGQGPYTDTQYF	TGCGCCAGCAGGTCTGGACAGGGGCCCTACACAGATACGCAGTATTTT
many	TRBV7-6	TRBJ2-1	-	CASSMRSYNEQFF	TGTGCCAGCAGCATGAGATCCTACAATGAGCAGTTCTTC
few	TRBV4-2	TRBJ2-2	-	CASSQVNAGWRTGELFF	TGTGCCAGCAGCCAAGTAAACGCAGGGTGGCGGACCGGGGAGCTGTTTTTT
many	TRBV7-2	TRBJ1-2	TRBD1	CASSSGGYYGYTF	TGTGCCAGCAGCTCAGGGGGCTACTATGGCTACACCTTC
-	TRBV15	TRBJ1-6	-	CATSSPAAYSPLHF	TGTGCCACCAGCAGTCCCGCAGCGTACTCACCCCTCCACTTT
-	TRBV12-3/TRBV12-4	TRBJ1-1	-	CASFKGTEAFF	TGTGCCAGCTTCAAGGGCACTGAAGCTTTCTTT
-	TRBV10-2	TRBJ1-5	-	CASSGVEGIWQPQHF	TGCGCCAGCAGTGGGGTGGAAGGCATCTGGCAGCCCCAGCATTTT
many	TRBV12-3/TRBV12-4	TRBJ1-1	-	CASSLVVRGGTEAFF	TGTGCCAGCAGTTTAGTCGTACGAGGAGGCACTGAAGCTTTCTTT
few	TRBV27	TRBJ1-2	-	CASSPRGPIFYGYTF	TGTGCCAGCAGTCCAAGAGGTCCCATTTTCTATGGCTACACCTTC
few	TRBV5-5	TRBJ1-5	-	CASSLAGPNSNQPQHF	TGTGCCAGCAGCTTGGCGGGACCGAATAGCAATCAGCCCCAGCATTTT
many	TRBV11-3	TRBJ1-1	-	CASRRLRSGNTEAFF	TGTGCCAGCAGAAGACTTCGTTCGGGGAACACTGAAGCTTTCTTT
few	TRBV10-3	TRBJ2-7	-	CAISGDRSSYEQYF	TGTGCCATCAGTGGAGACAGATCTTCCTACGAGCAGTACTTC
-	TRBV5-6	TRBJ2-1	TRBD1	CASSPPSGTGEFF	TGTGCCAGCAGCCCTCCCTCCGGGACAGGGGAGTTCTTC
few	TRBV7-2	TRBJ1-6	-	CASSKFRDTSSYNSPLHF	TGTGCCAGCAGCAAATTTCGGGACACGAGCTCCTATAATTCACCCCTCCACTTT
few	TRBV4-1	TRBJ2-3	-	CASSQDPVTDTQYF	TGCGCCAGCAGCCAAGATCCCGTTACAGATACGCAGTATTTT
-	TRBV28	TRBJ2-1	-	CASRSRGSEEFF	TGTGCCAGCAGGAGTAGGGGATCGGAGGAGTTCTTC
-	TRBV24-1	TRBJ2-3	-	CATSEGGGGGDTQYF	TGTGCCACCAGTGAGGGGGGCGGGGGCGGCGATACGCAGTATTTT
-	TRBV10-3	TRBJ2-1	-	CAIGPSKGGYNEQFF	TGTGCCATTGGGCCTTCCAAGGGGGGATACAATGAGCAGTTCTTC
few	TRBV7-8	TRBJ2-1	-	CASSPQGFYNEQFF	TGTGCCAGCAGCCCTCAGGGATTCTACAATGAGCAGTTCTTC
-	TRBV4-3	TRBJ2-7	-	CASSQVIGTPYYEQYF	TGCGCCAGCAGCCAAGTGATCGGGACACCCTACTACGAGCAGTACTTC
-	TRBV4-3	TRBJ2-1	-	CASSQEEGPGNEQFF	TGCGCCAGCAGCCAAGAGGAGGGCCCGGGGAATGAGCAGTTCTTC
-	TRBV12-3/TRBV12-4	TRBJ1-2	TRBD1	CASSFAGGAYYGYTF	TGTGCCAGCAGTTTCGCAGGGGGCGCATACTATGGCTACACCTTC